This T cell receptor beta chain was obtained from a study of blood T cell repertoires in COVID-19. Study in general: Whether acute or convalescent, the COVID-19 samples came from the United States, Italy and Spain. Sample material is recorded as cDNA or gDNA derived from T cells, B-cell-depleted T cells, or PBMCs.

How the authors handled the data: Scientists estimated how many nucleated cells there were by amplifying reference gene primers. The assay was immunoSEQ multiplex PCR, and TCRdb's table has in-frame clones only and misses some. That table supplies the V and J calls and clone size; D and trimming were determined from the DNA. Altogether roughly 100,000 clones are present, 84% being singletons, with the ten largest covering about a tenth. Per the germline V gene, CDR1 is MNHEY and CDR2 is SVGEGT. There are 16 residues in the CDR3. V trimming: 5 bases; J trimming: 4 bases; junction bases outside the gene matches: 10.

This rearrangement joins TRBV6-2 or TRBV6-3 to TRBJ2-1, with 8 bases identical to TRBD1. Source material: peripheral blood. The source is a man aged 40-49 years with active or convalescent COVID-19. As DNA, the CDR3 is TGTGCCAGCAGTCCCTCAGGGGGCGCGTCTTACAATGAGCAGTTCTTC. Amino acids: CASSPSGGASYNEQFF.